Listed below are T cell receptor beta chains from one sample, sequenced in a study of T cells expressing NK-cell markers. From its re-call of the 5' RACE reads, TCRdb lists each CDR3 protein once, without DNA. This table holds roughly 420,000 distinct CDR3 sequences. Sequencing used blood T cells: a sorted CD56 or NKG2C T cell subset, CD4+ or CD8+ T cells, or bulk PBMC T cells (not recorded which). The source is a woman between 18 and 69 years old in good health. CDR3s include the opening cysteine and the closing phenylalanine or tryptophan. Fields, in order: J gene, V gene, CDR3 protein.

TRBJ2-1 TRBV20-1 CSARSTGTGVNEQFF
TRBJ2-1 TRBV20-1 CSAREGGRAGIDNEQFF
TRBJ1-3 TRBV7-2 CASSLPGTGRNTIYF
TRBJ2-1 TRBV5-1 CASSVTGTEYNEQFF
TRBJ1-2 TRBV20-1 CSALPQQGGGYTF
TRBJ2-3 TRBV10-2 CASSVGYADTQYF
TRBJ1-1 TRBV27 CASRFTGNSDTEAFF
TRBJ2-5 TRBV28 CASRLQGETQYF
TRBJ2-1 TRBV27 CASSLPGGPEQFF
TRBJ2-3 TRBV20-1 CSARSGLAGAGTHTDTQYF
TRBJ2-5 TRBV20-1 CSARDLLAGGGETQYF
TRBJ2-6 TRBV29-1 CSAQGVSGANVLTF
TRBJ1-3 TRBV4-3 CASSLGRQSPGNTIYF
TRBJ1-6 TRBV5-1 CASSWGTQDNSPLHF
TRBJ2-1 TRBV4-2 CASSQGQGAKNEQFF
TRBJ1-2 TRBV9 CASSSISYGYTF
TRBJ2-1 TRBV7-6 CASSEDSNPYNEQFF
TRBJ2-1 TRBV5-1 CASIGARDGNEQFF
TRBJ2-6 TRBV28 CASKQTASGANVLTF
TRBJ2-1 TRBV6-1 CASSRDRGVDEQFF
TRBJ1-2 TRBV2 CASSDVANYGYTF
TRBJ2-3 TRBV29-1 CSVYRGASTDTQYF
TRBJ2-1 TRBV27 CASSIFASSGRSYNEQFF
TRBJ1-2 TRBV12-3/TRBV12-4 CASSSSSREYGYTF
TRBJ1-2 TRBV7-8 CASSLVARDRNYGYTF
TRBJ1-3 TRBV19 CAGGETGGNTIYF
TRBJ2-3 TRBV14 CASSQEGQGVYFTDTQYF
TRBJ2-3 TRBV11-2 CASSLGTLNTDTQYF
TRBJ1-1 TRBV4-3 CASSQDRGQGILNTEAFF
TRBJ2-1 TRBV4-2 CASSPLRLSGTTHGPYNEQFF
TRBJ2-7 TRBV6-4 CASSDSGRGLEYEQYF
TRBJ2-7 TRBV12-3/TRBV12-4 CASSIRTSGSYEQYF
TRBJ2-7 TRBV28 CASSLTGTGGNEQYF
TRBJ1-1 TRBV10-2 CASSDHRGKAEAFF
TRBJ1-1 TRBV5-6 CASSSQGKWYTEAFF
TRBJ2-1 TRBV20-1 CSASFRREPNEQFF
TRBJ2-1 TRBV7-2 CASSLTSGPRSYNEQFF
TRBJ2-5 TRBV12-3/TRBV12-4 CASTEGLANQETQYF
TRBJ1-1 TRBV3-1 CASSHPTARGTEAFF
TRBJ2-3 TRBV7-7 CASSAWGTVRGSTDTQYF
TRBJ2-3 TRBV27 CASSLSLVADTQYF
TRBJ1-6 TRBV5-4 CASRPDGSYNSPLHF
TRBJ2-1 TRBV4-2 CASSQVPGPLYNEQFF
TRBJ2-7 TRBV12-3/TRBV12-4 CASAPDTSYEQYF
TRBJ1-4 TRBV4-2 CASSPGVGTNEKLFF
TRBJ2-1 TRBV12-3/TRBV12-4 CASSLRLAGGQFF
TRBJ1-1 TRBV7-2 CASSLENRAQAFF
TRBJ2-1 TRBV20-1 CSARGAGDRPYNEQFF